These 30 T cell receptor beta chains came from one sample sequenced in a study of blood T cell repertoires in COVID-19. TCRdb keeps only in-frame clones here, not all; method: immunoSEQ multiplex PCR. The sample holds over 200,000 clones, over 80% seen once. The sequenced material came from peripheral blood. These receptors all come from a man in his forties with acute or convalescent COVID-19.

The chain links TRBV19 to TRBJ1-4; perhaps TRBD1 as D (6 bases). The CDR3 spans 14 residues. Trimming cost V 5 bases and J 7 bases, with 14 bases left between them. Looked up from germline, CDR1 is LNHDA and CDR2 is SQIVND (reference sequence). CDR3 coding DNA: TGTGCCAGTAGTTCGCAACAGGGTGGTGAAAAACTGTTTTTT. Translation gives CASSSQQGGEKLFF.

The V call is TRBV7-7, the J call TRBJ2-3; TRBD2 matches 9 bases. V was clipped by 0 bases and J by 6 bases; unmatched bases: 7. CDR1 is SSHAT, CDR2 FNYEAQ, per germline (reference sequence). The CDR3 contains 16 residues. The CDR3 nucleotides read TGTGCCAGCAGCTTAGCGGGCGGGAGGGCCCGGGATACGCAGTATTTT. Amino acid sequence: CASSLAGGRARDTQYF.

V gene TRBV4-2 combines with J gene TRBJ1-6, with D hard to call. Germline loops: CDR1 LGHNA, CDR2 YNFKEQ. The CDR3 extends over 18 amino acids. The germline V and J ends were trimmed by 0 bases and 2 bases, with 14 bases remaining between them. The CDR3 spells CASSQDLRGSAYNSPLHF. The CDR3 DNA sequence: TGTGCCAGCAGCCAAGATCTGCGGGGATCGGCCTATAATTCACCCCTCCACTTT.

This sequence joins TRBV29-1 and TRBJ1-3; the match to TRBD1 covers 7 bases. Germline V gives CDR1 SQVTM, CDR2 ANQGSEA. With 7 bases clipped from V and 4 bases from J, the junction kept 4 bases outside the gene matches. The CDR3 sequence is 12 residues long. As DNA, the CDR3 is TGCAGCGCGACAGGGTTAGGAAACACCATATATTTT. This codes for CSATGLGNTIYF.

Here the CDR3 DNA reads TGTGCCAGCAGCCGTAAGACTAGCGGCAAAAACATTCAGTACTTC. Translating it yields CASSRKTSGKNIQYF. V and J are TRBV5-6 and TRBJ2-4; 9 bases fit TRBD2. J gave up 3 bases and V 4 bases, and 5 bases lay outside the gene matches. Germline-derived CDR1 and CDR2 are SGHDT and YYEEEE. This CDR3 contains 15 residues.

Notes on this clone: Other DNA sequences in this sample translate to the same CDR3. This sequence joins TRBV9 and TRBJ2-1, with D unclear. Germline values: CDR1 SGDLS, CDR2 YYNGEE. Deletions cut 0 bases from V and 6 bases from J, with 4 bases between. The CDR3 is 12 amino acids. Here the CDR3 reads CASSVAVNEQFF. CDR3 DNA: TGTGCCAGCAGCGTAGCGGTCAATGAGCAGTTCTTC.

This clone has only a few counts. This chain uses TRBV5-1 with TRBJ2-1; possible D gene TRBD2, 6 bases. The germline V and J ends were trimmed by 0 bases and 4 bases, with 11 bases remaining between them. Looked up from germline, CDR1 is SGHRS and CDR2 is YFSETQ. The CDR3 covers 15 residues. The CDR3 coding sequence is TGCGCCAGCAGCTTGGCGGCTAGCGTTTACAATGAGCAGTTCTTC. The encoded protein is CASSLAASVYNEQFF.

V gene TRBV7-9 combines with J gene TRBJ2-1; maybe TRBD2 (6 bases). Deletions cut 0 bases from V and 4 bases from J, with 10 bases between. This CDR3 is built from 15 residues. Germline assignment: CDR1 SEHNR and CDR2 FQNEAQ (reference sequence). The DNA for the CDR3 is TGTGCCAGCAGCTTAGCTAGACTAGTATACAATGAGCAGTTCTTC. Protein product: CASSLARLVYNEQFF.

The chain joins TRBV7-8 to TRBJ2-5; tentative D call: TRBD1 (5 bases). The CDR3 is 13 amino acids. V was cut by 1 base and J by 2 bases, with 5 bases left in between. Germline-derived CDR1 and CDR2 are SGHVS and FQNEAQ. CDR3: CASSLGTQETQYF. The CDR3, as DNA: TGTGCCAGCAGCTTAGGGACACAAGAGACCCAGTACTTC. The entire variable domain, with the rest obtained from reference TRBV7-8 and TRBJ2-5, is as follows: GAGVSQSPRYKVAKRGQDVALRCDPISGHVSLFWYQQALGQGPEFLTYFQNEAQLDKSGLPSDRFFAERPEGSVSTLKIQRTQQEDSAVYLCASSLGTQETQYFGPGTRLLVL.

This sequence joins TRBV4-2 and TRBJ1-4; D may be TRBD1 (5 bases). The CDR3 loop spans 15 amino acids. The V end lost 4 bases, the J end lost 8 bases, and 17 bases lay between the germline ends. Per the germline V gene, CDR1 is LGHNA and CDR2 is YNFKEQ. CDR3 in DNA: TGTGCCAGCAGCCGGAGCAGGGTTTCTTGGGAAAAACTGTTTTTT. Protein product: CASSRSRVSWEKLFF.

The rearrangement links TRBV19 to TRBJ1-5, with 7 positions matching TRBD1. The CDR3 extends over 15 amino acids. Germline V gene sequence: CDR1 LNHDA, CDR2 SQIVND (reference sequence). Unmatched junction bases numbered 9, after V lost 5 bases and J lost 5 bases. The CDR3, as DNA: TGTGCCAGTAGTCGCCGACAGGGTCTTGATCAGCCCCAGCATTTT. This sequence encodes CASSRRQGLDQPQHF. Together with reference TRBV19 and TRBJ1-5, the CDR3 gives the full variable domain: DGGITQSPKYLFRKEGQNVTLSCEQNLNHDAMYWYRQDPGQGLRLIYYSQIVNDFQKGDIAEGYSVSREKKESFPLTVTSAQKNPTAFYLCASSRRQGLDQPQHFGDGTRLSIL.

Worth noting for this clone: A much larger clone lies a single base off, so this may be a read error. This chain links TRBV4-2 with TRBJ2-5, with TRBD2 as a possible D gene (6 bases). The V gene's germline CDR1 is LGHNA and CDR2 YNFKEQ. This CDR3 comprises 13 residues. Trimming shortened V by 4 bases and J by 4 bases, and 10 bases separated the two germline ends. The CDR3 region is CASSRQGGETQYF. CDR3 DNA: TGTGCCAGCAGCCGCCAGGGAGGAGAGACCCAGTACTTC.

The chain couples TRBV3-1 (or the pseudogene TRBV3-2) to TRBJ2-1, with D perhaps TRBD2 (5 bases). Germline CDR1 is LGHDT and CDR2 is YNNKEL (reference sequence). V lost 7 bases and J lost 6, with 13 bases in between. The CDR3 consists of 13 residues. CDR3 in amino acids: CASIEKRSNEQFF. The CDR3 region has the DNA TGTGCCAGCATTGAGAAGCGGAGCAATGAGCAGTTCTTC.

This chain connects TRBV6-5 to TRBJ1-2; D is unresolved. The V gene's germline CDR1 is MNHEY and CDR2 SVGAGI. This CDR3 has 13 amino acids. The V and J ends lost 6 bases and 4 bases respectively, with 12 bases between them. The CDR3 DNA follows: TGTGCCAGCAGCCTGCGAGCGTTCTATGGCTACACCTTC. The encoded protein is CASSLRAFYGYTF.

The chain joins TRBV5-1 to TRBJ1-1, with D tentatively TRBD1 (6 bases). In germline, CDR1 is SGHRS, CDR2 YFSETQ. The CDR3 is 14 amino acids. V gave up 3 bases and J gave up 3 bases, with 12 bases separating them. The CDR3 is CASSSGGGHTEAFF. CDR3 in DNA: TGCGCCAGCAGCTCGGGAGGGGGGCACACTGAAGCTTTCTTT.

This clone has a handful of counts. The V gene is TRBV5-6, the J gene TRBJ1-2, with 7 bases identical to TRBD1. Germline CDR1 reads SGHDT; CDR2 reads YYEEEE. CDR3 size: 15 residues. With 2 bases clipped from V and 5 bases from J, the junction kept 9 bases outside the gene matches. CDR3 nucleotides: TGTGCCAGCAGCTTTAATGGGGGACAGACTTATGGCTACACCTTC. This sequence encodes CASSFNGGQTYGYTF.

There are a few counts of this clone. The gene calls are TRBV11-2 and TRBJ2-2; D gene ambiguous. Germline assignment: CDR1 SGHAT and CDR2 FQNNGV. CDR3 length equals 13 residues. Trimming shortened V by 1 base and J by 6 bases, and 6 bases separated the two germline ends. The CDR3 DNA reads as TGTGCCAGCAGCTTAGTTCTTGCCGGGGAGCTGTTTTTT. This gives the protein CASSLVLAGELFF.

This clone was seen only a few times. The chain combines TRBV7-2 with TRBJ1-1; a weak D match, TRBD1 (5 bases). Looked up from germline, CDR1 is SGHTA and CDR2 is FQGNSA. V lost 5 bases and J lost 4, with 20 bases in between. This CDR3 is built from 16 residues. CDR3 nucleotide sequence: TGTGCCAGCAGCAATAACCTCGGGGGATGGGGCACTGAAGCTTTCTTT. Translation gives CASSNNLGGWGTEAFF. The complete variable domain, with remaining parts taken from reference TRBV7-2 and TRBJ1-1, reads GAGVSQSPSNKVTEKGKDVELRCDPISGHTALYWYRQSLGQGLEFLIYFQGNSAPDKSGLPSDRFSAERTGGSVSTLTIQRTQQEDSAVYLCASSNNLGGWGTEAFFGQGTRLTVV.

The V gene is TRBV6-1, the J gene TRBJ1-1; a possible D gene is TRBD1 (6 bases). Germline loops: CDR1 MNHNS, CDR2 SASEGT. The CDR3 sequence is 13 residues long. The germline V and J ends were trimmed by 1 base and 13 bases, with 16 bases remaining between them. CDR3 sequence reads: CASSEGIRGQGFF. The CDR3 bases are TGTGCCAGCAGTGAAGGTATTAGGGGACAAGGTTTCTTT.

The V and J genes are TRBV12-3 or TRBV12-4 and TRBJ1-2; D is ambiguous. V dropped 2 bases and J dropped 0 bases, with 4 bases sitting between them. This CDR3 spans 13 amino acids. Written as DNA, the CDR3 is TGTGCCAGCAGTTTACCTCCTAACTATGGCTACACCTTC. This encodes CASSLPPNYGYTF.

The chain uses TRBV11-3 and TRBJ2-3; TRBD2 agrees at 7 bases. Trimming removed 5 bases from V and 0 bases from J; junction bases left unmatched: 8. CDR1 is SGHNT and CDR2 is YENEEA in the germline V gene. This CDR3 region has 16 residues. The CDR3 reads CASSPRGSGSTDTQYF. CDR3 nucleotides: TGTGCCAGCAGCCCCCGAGGTAGCGGGAGCACAGATACGCAGTATTTT. Full variable domain (missing parts from reference TRBV11-3 and TRBJ2-3): EAGVVQSPRYKIIEKKQPVAFWCNPISGHNTLYWYLQNLGQGPELLIRYENEEAVDDSQLPKDRFSAERLKGVDSTLKIQPAELGDSAVYLCASSPRGSGSTDTQYFGPGTRLTVL.

The chain uses TRBV7-3 and TRBJ2-1, with TRBD2 as a possible D gene (6 bases). Trimming shortened V by 2 bases and J by 5 bases, and 10 bases separated the two germline ends. Germline V gene data show CDR1 as SGHTA and CDR2 as FQGTGA. The CDR3 extends over 14 amino acids. The CDR3 sequence: CASSLGRTNNEQFF. CDR3 DNA sequence: TGTGCCAGCAGCTTAGGTCGGACTAACAATGAGCAGTTCTTC. Drawing the rest from reference TRBV7-3 and TRBJ2-1, the complete variable domain is GAGVSQTPSNKVTEKGKYVELRCDPISGHTALYWYRQSLGQGPEFLIYFQGTGAADDSGLPNDRFFAVRPEGSVSTLKIQRTERGDSAVYLCASSLGRTNNEQFFGPGTRLTVL.

The chain uses TRBV9 and TRBJ1-2; tentatively, D is TRBD1 (5 bases). CDR1 and CDR2 from the germline V gene are SGDLS and YYNGEE. V was pared by 0 bases and J by 2 bases, with 11 bases between. The length of the CDR3 is 15 residues. CDR3 region: CASSVDSGANYGYTF. The CDR3 region has the DNA TGTGCCAGCAGCGTAGATTCTGGGGCCAACTATGGCTACACCTTC.

The chain couples TRBV5-4 to TRBJ2-5, with 10 nucleotides matching TRBD2. With 4 bases clipped from V and 5 bases from J, the junction kept 8 bases outside the gene matches. There are 15 residues in the CDR3. Germline CDR1 reads SGHNT; CDR2 reads YYREEE (reference sequence). The DNA of the CDR3 is TGTGCCAGCAGCAAAAGCGGGAGGGGGGGCGAGACCCAGTACTTC. It is translated as CASSKSGRGGETQYF.

V and J are TRBV6-5 and TRBJ2-7, with TRBD1 identical over 8 bases. Germline V gene data show CDR1 as MNHEY and CDR2 as SVGAGI. With 6 bases clipped from V and 0 bases from J, the junction kept 7 bases outside the gene matches. CDR3 length equals 15 residues. This CDR3 is CASRKDRVASYEQYF. Written as DNA, the CDR3 is TGTGCCAGCAGAAAGGACAGGGTAGCCTCCTACGAGCAGTACTTC.

The V call is TRBV19, the J call TRBJ1-1, with TRBD1 identical over 7 bases. Germline V lookup: CDR1 LNHDA, CDR2 SQIVND (reference sequence). This CDR3 contains 16 residues. The V gene end was trimmed by 5 bases and the J gene end by 0 bases; junction bases not matched to a gene: 9. The CDR3 region has the DNA TGTGCCAGTAGTCCCTGGACAGGTGTTCTGAACACTGAAGCTTTCTTT. This gives the protein CASSPWTGVLNTEAFF.

The chain joins TRBV27 to TRBJ1-2; tentatively, D is TRBD1 (6 bases). V dropped 5 bases and J dropped 4 bases, with 11 bases sitting between them. From germline, CDR1 is MNHEY and CDR2 SMNVEV (reference sequence). This CDR3 region has 13 residues. CDR3 in DNA: TGTGCCAGCAGTCAAACAGGGAGCTATGGCTACACCTTC. This gives the protein CASSQTGSYGYTF.

The chain employs TRBV11-2 and TRBJ2-7; weak D call: TRBD1 (6 bases). Deletions cut 3 bases from V and 5 bases from J, with 8 bases between. Germline-derived CDR1 and CDR2 are SGHAT and FQNNGV. The CDR3 consists of 12 residues. CDR3 amino acids: CASSFNRDEQYF. The CDR3 bases are TGTGCCAGCAGCTTCAACAGGGACGAGCAGTACTTC.

This clone was observed a handful of times. Distinct nucleotide sequences in the sample also encode this CDR3. The rearrangement links TRBV7-9 to TRBJ2-7; unclear D gene. CDR1 and CDR2 from the germline V gene are SEHNR and FQNEAQ (reference sequence). This CDR3 is 12 amino acids long. V gave up 5 bases and J gave up 3 bases, with 8 bases separating them. The DNA of the CDR3 is TGTGCCAGCAGCCCGACGGGCTACGAGCAGTACTTC. This translates into CASSPTGYEQYF.

The V gene is TRBV10-2, the J gene TRBJ1-6, with 7 bases that match TRBD1. The V segment lost 7 bases and the J segment 11 bases; nucleotides outside the gene matches: 8. The CDR3 runs 13 residues. Germline assignment: CDR1 WSHSY and CDR2 SAAADI. CDR3: CASTDRAMTPLHF. CDR3 nucleotide sequence: TGCGCCAGCACCGACAGGGCAATGACACCCCTCCACTTT.